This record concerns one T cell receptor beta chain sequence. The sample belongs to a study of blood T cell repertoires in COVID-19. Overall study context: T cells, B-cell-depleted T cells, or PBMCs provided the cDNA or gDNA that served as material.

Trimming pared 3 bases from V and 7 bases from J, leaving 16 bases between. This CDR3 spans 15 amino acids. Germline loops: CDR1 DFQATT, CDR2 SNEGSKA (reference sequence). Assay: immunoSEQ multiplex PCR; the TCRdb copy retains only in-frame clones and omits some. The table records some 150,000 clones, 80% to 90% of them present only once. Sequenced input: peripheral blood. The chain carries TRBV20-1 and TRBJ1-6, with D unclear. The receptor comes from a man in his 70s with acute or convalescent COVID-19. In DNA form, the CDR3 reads TGCAGTGCTAGTCCCCTCCGAGGGCGCAATTCACCCCTCCACTTT. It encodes CSASPLRGRNSPLHF.